The present T cell receptor beta chain was sequenced within a study of shared clonotypes between healthy human individuals (dated by TCRdb to the early 2020s). At the level of the whole study: Two women and three men aged 18 to 49 years were included in the cohort. Blood TCR repertoires of about five healthy adults were deeply sequenced to estimate repertoire size and the extent of clonotype sharing between individuals. Libraries were prepared and TCR repertoires were sequenced by different laboratories using diverse techniques, in order to increase sequencing depth and limit assay-specific biases. Each donor's leukapheresis produced roughly between about 0.9 and 9.5 billion PBMCs.

Donors were healthy HIV-negative adults with no recently reported acute infections or vaccinations. Every donor was a Caucasian adult living in Nashville, Tennessee, USA. For unsorted samples, approximately 89 million PBMCs were counted, and genomic DNA was extracted using the QIAamp DNA Blood Mini kit. Blood was obtained by leukapheresis, after which PBMCs were separated by Ficoll-Histopaque density gradient centrifugation and cryopreserved in liquid nitrogen vapor phase. Here V drops 5 bases and J drops 6 bases, and the junction holds 8 bases not matched to any gene. CDR1 and CDR2, looked up from the germline V gene, are KGHSH and LQKENI. From its cysteine to its phenylalanine, the CDR3 spans 16 amino acids. Left in the record is the CDR3 DNA by itself, 48 bases read in frame from the first base. Using the deep immunoSEQ assay, multiplex PCR amplified TCR CDR3 regions from genomic DNA. Extracted genomic DNA from each cell subset was spread evenly across all wells of several immunoSEQ 96-well plates, with each plate serving as a replicate. For unsorted PBMC, around 290 ng of genomic DNA, equivalent to around 30,000 T cell genomes, went into each replicate PCR. Unsorted PBMC genomic DNA was sequenced across ten immunoSEQ deep assay plates. Purified libraries were measured with a Qubit 3.0 fluorometer, size-checked on a Bioanalyzer 2100, and measured again with the KAPA Library Quantification kit. Each immunoSEQ 96-well plate was sequenced on its own single-read 150-cycle Illumina NextSeq 550 flow cell. As for the original processing: The immunoSEQ output contained only junctional sequences without quality scores, so filtering could not match that applied to full-length reads. To assign V/J genes and CDR3, sequences were annotated against IMGT germline references using PyIR, a Python wrapper for IgBLAST v1.9. Any read was removed if the V/J assignment was weak (E-value above 1e-6), the CDR3 was missing, or the read contained stop codons, out-of-frame junctions, or ambiguous translated residues. V3J clonotypes were defined as sequences sharing an identical inferred V gene, J gene, and CDR3 amino acid sequence. Percentage overlap between repertoires was calculated by dividing the number of shared unique clonotypes by the size of the smaller repertoire. RTK rarefaction, the Chao1 estimator, and Recon v2.1 estimates of unobserved clonotypes were used to assess repertoire richness. Imported from immuneACCESS, the table was reduced by TCRdb to in-frame sequences with V and J called. These copies leave out some clones; in studies compared against another copy, an unresolved V gene accounts for under half, and the cause of the remainder is not known. D and trimming come from the DNA, and the V and J calls and clone size come from that table. The table for this sample lists 520,000 or so clones; approximately 79% of them were counted only once. The ten largest clones capture around 13% of the sample.

To note about this clone: Its antigen is unknown. No base qualities exist here, and no much larger clone lies one base off it.

The full study reports these points: Sampling was restricted to blood, and TCR repertoires in tissues likely differ from the TCR repertoires found in blood. Because the study included only a small number of donors, the genetic and exposure-history diversity represented was limited. Pairwise subsampling indicated that sequencing depth was expected to affect the degree of clonotype sharing among donors.

The source of this sequence is a woman aged 40 to 50 in good health. Some clones in this sample may be carry-over from other donors' samples. The V and J genes are TRBV18 and TRBJ2-2; 11 bases in between match TRBD2. Sequences were obtained from PBMCs. The sequenced DNA: TGTGCCAGCTCAAATGTCGGACTAGCGGGCCCCGGGGAGCTGTTTTTT. Its amino acids are CASSNVGLAGPGELFF.